This T cell receptor (beta chain) was sequenced for a study of T cell changes during pregnancy in multiple sclerosis (dated by TCRdb to between 2018 and 2020). About the investigation overall: In women with multiple sclerosis, the researchers looked at how the T cell repertoire shifted as pregnancy progressed.

Library preparation was by the immunoSEQ multiplex PCR assay. Held by TCRdb, this immuneACCESS table contains in-frame sequences only and omits some clones. Under half of the omission traces to an unresolved V gene where checked; the cause of the rest is unknown. The sample table shows about 62,000 clones, and approximately 92% are seen once. About 2.7% of the sample belongs to the ten largest clones. CDR1 and CDR2 are drawn from the germline V gene: SGDLS, YYNGEE. V is cut by 0 bases and J by 6 bases, and the space between the germline ends is 8 bases. The CDR3, from cysteine to phenylalanine, totals 13 residues. Left in the record is the CDR3 DNA by itself, 39 bases read in frame from the first base. With respect to this clone: Its recognized antigen is unknown. One base away there is no much larger clone; base qualities are not given.

The V gene is TRBV9 and the J gene is TRBJ2-3, with no confident D gene call. This sample comprised peripheral blood, obtained in the second trimester of pregnancy. This TCR came from a female donor in good health, enrolled as a control in a pregnancy study. Read as DNA, the sequence is TGTGCCAGCAGCGTAGTCGTTAGCGATACGCAGTATTTT. Its translation is CASSVVVSDTQYF. When the CDR3 is completed using the reference TRBV9 and TRBJ2-3 genes on either side, the full variable domain is DSGVTQTPKHLITATGQRVTLRCSPRSGDLSVYWYQQSLDQGLQFLIQYYNGEERAKGNILERFSAQQFPDLHSELNLSSLELGDSALYFCASSVVVSDTQYFGPGTRLTVL.